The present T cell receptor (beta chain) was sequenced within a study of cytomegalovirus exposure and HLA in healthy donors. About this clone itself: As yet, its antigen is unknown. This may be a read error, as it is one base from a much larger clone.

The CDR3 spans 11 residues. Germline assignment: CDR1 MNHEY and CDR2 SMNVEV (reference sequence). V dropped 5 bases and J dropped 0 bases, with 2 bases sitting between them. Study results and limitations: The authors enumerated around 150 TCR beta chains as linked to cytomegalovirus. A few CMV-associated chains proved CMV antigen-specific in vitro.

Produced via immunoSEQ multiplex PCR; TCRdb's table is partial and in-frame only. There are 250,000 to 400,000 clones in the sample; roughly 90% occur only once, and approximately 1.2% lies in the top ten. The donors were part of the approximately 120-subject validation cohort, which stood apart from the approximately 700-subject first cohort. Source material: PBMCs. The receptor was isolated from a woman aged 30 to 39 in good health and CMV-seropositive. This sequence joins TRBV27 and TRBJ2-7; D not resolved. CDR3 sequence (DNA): TGTGCCAGCAGTACCTCCTACGAGCAGTACTTC. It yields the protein CASSTSYEQYF.